This is a list of T cell receptor beta chains from one sample in a study of OX40 agonist ivuxolimab in advanced cancers. Here immunoSEQ multiplex PCR was the method, and the copy in TCRdb shows in-frame clones only, minus some. The table has almost 80,000 clones, roughly 80% seen once. This specimen consisted of CD4+ or CD8+ T cells sorted from blood, obtained in a trial of the OX40 agonist ivuxolimab. All receptors come from an adult with an advanced solid tumor such as melanoma, head and neck, liver or kidney cancer. Each CDR3 is given with its conserved first and last residue. D genes are given only for firm matches. Part of the rows lack a size; the others show once, few, many or a class for expanded clones.

clone size	V gene	D gene	J gene	CDR3 protein	CDR3 DNA
NA	TRBV5-5	TRBD1	TRBJ1-1	CASSLIGQANTEAFF	TGTGCCAGCAGCTTGATTGGACAGGCGAACACTGAAGCTTTCTTT
NA	TRBV6-6	NA	TRBJ1-6	CASSYSNQGNSPLHF	TGTGCCAGCAGTTACTCGAACCAGGGTAATTCACCCCTCCACTTT
NA	TRBV4-1	TRBD1	TRBJ1-4	CASSQDGTGGLEKLFF	TGCGCCAGCAGCCAAGACGGGACAGGGGGGCTGGAAAAACTGTTTTTT
NA	TRBV7-8	NA	TRBJ1-3	CASSLRDLSGNTIYF	TGTGCCAGCAGCTTACGTGACCTCTCTGGAAACACCATATATTTT
NA	TRBV5-8	TRBD1	TRBJ1-2	CASSFRQGANYGYTF	TGTGCCAGCAGCTTTAGACAGGGGGCGAACTATGGCTACACCTTC
NA	TRBV11-3	NA	TRBJ2-3	CASSLGVGTDTQYF	TGTGCCAGCAGCTTAGGAGTGGGCACAGATACGCAGTATTTT
NA	TRBV5-6	NA	TRBJ2-1	CASSLIGTRGAYNEQFF	TGTGCCAGCAGCTTGATTGGGACAAGGGGTGCCTACAATGAGCAGTTCTTC
NA	TRBV7-9	TRBD1	TRBJ2-7	CASSPPGQYYEQYF	TGTGCCAGCAGCCCTCCGGGACAGTACTACGAGCAGTACTTC
few	TRBV9	NA	TRBJ2-1	CASSVGASEQFF	TGTGCCAGCAGCGTGGGGGCGAGTGAGCAGTTCTTC
NA	TRBV7-3	NA	TRBJ2-5	CASSLHGGGETQYF	TGTGCCAGCAGCTTACATGGAGGGGGAGAGACCCAGTACTTC
NA	TRBV10-1	NA	TRBJ2-3	CASSEIGAQDTQYF	TGCGCCAGCAGTGAAATTGGGGCTCAAGATACGCAGTATTTT
NA	TRBV5-1	TRBD2	TRBJ2-7	CASSLSTSGGTYEQYF	TGCGCCAGCAGCTTGTCTACTAGCGGGGGAACCTACGAGCAGTACTTC
few	TRBV6-5	NA	TRBJ1-5	CASSFSSNQPQHF	TGTGCCAGCAGTTTCTCGAGCAATCAGCCCCAGCATTTT
NA	TRBV5-1	TRBD2	TRBJ2-3	CASSLAGGTQADTQYF	TGCGCCAGCAGCTTGGCCGGGGGGACCCAGGCAGATACGCAGTATTTT
NA	TRBV10-3	TRBD2	TRBJ2-5	CAIRGTATSGGQETQYF	TGTGCCATCAGAGGAACCGCGACTAGCGGGGGACAAGAGACCCAGTACTTC
NA	TRBV11-2	NA	TRBJ1-2	CASSLGAIGGYTF	TGTGCCAGCAGCTTAGGGGCGATTGGGGGCTACACCTTC
NA	TRBV11-1	NA	TRBJ1-2	CASSFGTRDGYTF	TGTGCCAGCAGCTTTGGGACCCGAGATGGCTACACCTTC
NA	TRBV14	NA	TRBJ1-3	CASSQVGHWGGNTIYF	TGTGCCAGCAGCCAAGTGGGACACTGGGGAGGAAACACCATATATTTT
NA	TRBV6-4	NA	TRBJ2-3	CASRGTFSFNSTDTQYF	TGTGCCAGCAGGGGGACTTTCTCGTTCAATAGCACAGATACGCAGTATTTT
NA	TRBV7-2	TRBD2	TRBJ2-1	CASSPRLASNEQFF	TGTGCCAGCAGCCCCCGACTAGCATCCAATGAGCAGTTCTTC
NA	TRBV6-1	TRBD1	TRBJ1-2	CASSGQGALGNYGYTF	TGTGCCAGCAGTGGACAGGGGGCGTTGGGTAACTATGGCTACACCTTC
NA	TRBV28	NA	TRBJ1-4	CASSWGGEKLFF	TGTGCCAGCAGTTGGGGGGGTGAAAAACTGTTTTTT